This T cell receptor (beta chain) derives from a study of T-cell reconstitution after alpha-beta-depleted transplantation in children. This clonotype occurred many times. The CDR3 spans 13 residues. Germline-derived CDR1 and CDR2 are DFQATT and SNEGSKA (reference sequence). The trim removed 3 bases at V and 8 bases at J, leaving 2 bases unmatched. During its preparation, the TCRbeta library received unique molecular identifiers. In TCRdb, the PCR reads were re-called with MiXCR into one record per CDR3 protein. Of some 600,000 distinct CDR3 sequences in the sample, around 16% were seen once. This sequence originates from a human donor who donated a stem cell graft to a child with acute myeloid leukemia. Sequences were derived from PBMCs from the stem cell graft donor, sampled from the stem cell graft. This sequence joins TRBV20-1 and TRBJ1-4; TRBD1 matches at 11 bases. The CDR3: CSARGQGGEKLFF. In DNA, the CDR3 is TGCAGTGCTAGGGGACAGGGGGGAGAAAAACTGTTTTTT.